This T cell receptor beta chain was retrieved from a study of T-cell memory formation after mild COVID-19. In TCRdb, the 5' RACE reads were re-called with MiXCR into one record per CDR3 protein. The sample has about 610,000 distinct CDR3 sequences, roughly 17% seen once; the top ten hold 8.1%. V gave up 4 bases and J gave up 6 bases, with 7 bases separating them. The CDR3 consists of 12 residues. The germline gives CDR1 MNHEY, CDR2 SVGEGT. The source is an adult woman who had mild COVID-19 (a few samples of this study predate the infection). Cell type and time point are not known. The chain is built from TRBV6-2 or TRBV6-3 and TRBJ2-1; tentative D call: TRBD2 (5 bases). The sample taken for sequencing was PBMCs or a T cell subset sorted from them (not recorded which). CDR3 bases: TGTGCCAGCAGTTCAACTAGCAATGAGCAGTTCTTC. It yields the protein CASSSTSNEQFF.